A single sample is the source of the 17 T cell receptor beta chains below, sequenced in a study of regulatory T cells in long-lasting Graves disease. Time point: persistent/refractory GD, antithyroid drugs over 5 years with positive TRAb. PBMC RNA was the source of the TCR library. Assembly of TCR beta libraries relied on iRepertoire HTBI primers together with Arm-PCR of CDR3 regions. TCRdb analysed the multiplex PCR reads with MiXCR anew, one entry per CDR3 protein. The table records fewer than 400,000 distinct CDR3 sequences, 20% to 25% of them present only once. The material was peripheral blood mononuclear cells (PBMCs), obtained when the disease was refractory, from a patient treated with antithyroid drugs. These receptors originate from a female donor with Graves disease.

V and J are TRBV7-9 and TRBJ2-7; D is uncertain. The CDR3 contains 15 residues. CDR1 is SEHNR, CDR2 FQNEAQ, per germline (reference sequence). V shed 1 base and J shed 2 bases, with 12 bases lying between them. The DNA of the CDR3 is TGTGCCAGCAGCTTAGAATCAGCTGGCACCTACGAGCAGTACTTC. Residues: CASSLESAGTYEQYF.

This clonotype was seen many times. The rearrangement links TRBV6-1 to TRBJ2-7, with TRBD2 as a possible D gene (6 bases). The germline CDR1 and CDR2 sequences are MNHNS and SASEGT. The ends were cut back, 6 bases at V and 3 bases at J, with 15 bases in the middle. The CDR3 is 14 residues long. The DNA for the CDR3 is TGTGCCAGCAGCCTCGGGACTGACTACTACGAGCAGTACTTC. Translation: CASSLGTDYYEQYF.

This clonotype was recorded at least ten times. The V and J genes are TRBV28 and TRBJ1-2; a possible D gene is TRBD1 (6 bases). Per the germline V gene, CDR1 is MDHEN and CDR2 is SYDVKM. The V and J ends lost 6 bases and 5 bases respectively, with 22 bases between them. The CDR3 totals 16 residues. CDR3 amino acids: CASRPPLGGQGYGYTF. CDR3 nucleotides: TGTGCCAGCAGGCCCCCTCTTGGGGGGCAGGGTTATGGCTACACCTTC.

This CDR3 is CASSEDRGLGSAYNEQFF. In nucleotides, the CDR3 is TGTGCCAGCAGCGAGGACAGGGGGCTCGGTAGTGCTTACAATGAGCAGTTCTTC. The chain is built from TRBV5-8 and TRBJ2-1; the match to TRBD1 covers 11 bases. The CDR3 has 18 amino acids. Germline values: CDR1 SGHTS, CDR2 YDEGEE. V trimming: 4 bases; J trimming: 4 bases; junction bases outside the gene matches: 13.

This clonotype has a count of ten or more. The chain recombines TRBV5-1 with TRBJ2-4; no clear D. Looked up from germline, CDR1 is SGHRS and CDR2 is YFSETQ. The CDR3 contains 14 residues. V lost 0 bases and J lost 3, with 7 bases in between. CDR3 amino acids: CASSLGQVKNIQYF. CDR3 nucleotides: TGCGCCAGCAGCTTGGGCCAGGTCAAAAACATTCAGTACTTC.

This clonotype was seen more than once but under ten times. This chain uses TRBV27 with TRBJ2-5, with no clear D. Germline V lookup: CDR1 MNHEY, CDR2 SMNVEV (reference sequence). V was clipped by 4 bases and J by 1 base, with 7 bases between them. The CDR3 has 13 amino acids. The CDR3 nucleotides are TGTGCCAGCAGTTCCCCTCTCCAAGAGACCCAGTACTTC. This encodes CASSSPLQETQYF.

This clonotype was detected a few times. This CDR3 is CASSLAVGGQFFPLHF. DNA of the CDR3: TGCGCCAGCAGCTTGGCCGTAGGGGGCCAGTTCTTCCCCCTCCACTTT. The rearrangement joins TRBV5-1 to TRBJ1-6; TRBD1 matches 7 bases. This CDR3 region has 16 residues. J lost 13 bases, V lost 0 bases, and 13 bases had no gene match. CDR1 and CDR2 from the germline V gene are SGHRS and YFSETQ.

The chain links TRBV7-3 to TRBJ1-2, with 8 bases matching TRBD1. With 0 bases clipped from V and 4 bases from J, the junction kept 1 base outside the gene matches. Germline V gene data show CDR1 as SGHTA and CDR2 as FQGTGA. The CDR3 has 14 amino acids. The CDR3 reads CASSLTTGGYGYTF. The CDR3 DNA is TGTGCCAGCAGCTTAACCACAGGGGGCTATGGCTACACCTTC.

This clonotype was picked up many times. This chain joins TRBV20-1 and TRBJ1-2; the D gene is possibly TRBD1 (5 bases). V was shortened by 8 bases and J by 8 bases, with 15 bases between the two germline ends. Germline lookup yields CDR1 DFQATT and CDR2 SNEGSKA (reference sequence). The length of the CDR3 is 11 residues. The CDR3 here is CSPGTEWGYTF. For the CDR3, the DNA is TGCAGTCCTGGGACGGAGTGGGGCTACACCTTC.

V usage is TRBV11-2 and J usage is TRBJ2-3; maybe TRBD2 (6 bases). The germline gives CDR1 SGHAT, CDR2 FQNNGV. The ends were cut back, 1 base at V and 5 bases at J, with 16 bases in the middle. This CDR3 region has 16 residues. CDR3 sequence reads: CASSLVGGDQGDTQYF. Written as DNA, the CDR3 is TGTGCCAGCAGCTTAGTGGGGGGTGACCAAGGAGATACGCAGTATTTT.

The chain is built from TRBV20-1 and TRBJ1-1, with unresolved D. The V gene's germline CDR1 is DFQATT and CDR2 SNEGSKA (reference sequence). V lost 2 bases, J lost 8 bases, and 6 bases lay in between. The CDR3 extends over 10 amino acids. In DNA form, the CDR3 reads TGCAGTGCTAGATTACACGAAGCTTTCTTT. Translated, it gives CSARLHEAFF.

This clonotype occurred many times. The V gene is TRBV20-1, the J gene TRBJ1-1; D is uncertain. V lost 3 bases and J lost 10, with 18 bases in between. Germline V gives CDR1 DFQATT, CDR2 SNEGSKA (reference sequence). The length of the CDR3 is 13 residues. The CDR3 DNA sequence: TGCAGTGCTAGTCAATCCGGGAGTTCAGGAGCTTTCTTT. This codes for CSASQSGSSGAFF.

This clonotype has at least ten counts. V gene TRBV6-2 or TRBV6-3 combines with J gene TRBJ1-5, with 8 positions matching TRBD1. The germline gives CDR1 MNHEY, CDR2 SVGEGT. V was pared by 0 bases and J by 5 bases, with 15 bases of the junction left unmatched. The CDR3 spans 19 residues. The CDR3 here is CASSYSRPYGQGEDQPQHF. CDR3 in DNA: TGTGCCAGCAGTTACTCCCGTCCCTATGGACAGGGAGAGGATCAGCCCCAGCATTTT.

The count of this clonotype is one. A read error may be the cause here, since a much bigger clone is one base away. The conserved phenylalanine or tryptophan is not found at the CDR3 terminus, so this likely reflects a read error. The chain recombines TRBV20-1 with TRBJ1-1, with D possibly TRBD1 on 5 matching bases. Germline CDR1 DFQATT, CDR2 SNEGSKA (reference sequence). CDR3 length: 13 residues. V was cut by 6 bases and J by 2 bases, with 13 bases left in between. The CDR3 loop reads CSAHIGGNTEAFS. In DNA, the CDR3 is TGCAGTGCCCACATCGGGGGAAACACTGAAGCTTTCTCT.

The chain has TRBV2 and TRBJ2-1, with 11 bases fitting TRBD2. CDR1 and CDR2 (germline): SNHLY, FYNNEI. Trimming took 4 bases from V and 5 from J; bases not matched to a gene: 7. The CDR3 has 16 amino acids. CDR3 in amino acids: CASSGTTSGIDNEQFF. CDR3 DNA: TGTGCCAGCAGTGGCACGACTAGCGGGATCGACAATGAGCAGTTCTTC.

The table lists this clonotype with many counts. V and J are TRBV11-2 and TRBJ2-7; D may be TRBD1 or TRBD2 (5 bases each). The CDR3 totals 13 residues. The V end lost 7 bases, the J end lost 0 bases, and 10 bases lay between the germline ends. Germline V lookup: CDR1 SGHAT, CDR2 FQNNGV. Here the CDR3 reads CASTRGRSYEQYF. In nucleotides, the CDR3 is TGTGCCAGCACCCGGGGACGCTCCTACGAGCAGTACTTC. The full variable domain, in which reference TRBV11-2 and TRBJ2-7 provide the parts outside the CDR3, is EAGVAQSPRYKIIEKRQSVAFWCNPISGHATLYWYQQILGQGPKLLIQFQNNGVVDDSQLPKDRFSAERLKGVDSTLKIQPAKLEDSAVYLCASTRGRSYEQYFGPGTRLTVT.

This clonotype was observed many times. The chain couples TRBV28 to TRBJ2-5; D possibly uses TRBD1 or TRBD2 (6 bases each). Trimming shortened V by 6 bases and J by 13 bases, and 15 bases separated the two germline ends. In germline, CDR1 is MDHEN, CDR2 SYDVKM. This CDR3 has 11 residues. CDR3 in DNA: TGTGCCAGCAGACGGCGGGACATACGGTACTTC. Amino acids: CASRRRDIRYF. Looking up the rest from reference TRBV28 and TRBJ2-5 gives the full variable domain: DVKVTQSSRYLVKRTGEKVFLECVQDMDHENMFWYRQDPGLGLRLIYFSYDVKMKEKGDIPEGYSVSREKKERFSLILESASTNQTSMYLCASRRRDIRYFGPGTRLLVL.